These 4 T cell receptor beta chains were sequenced from one sample in a study of CD8 T cells in Susac syndrome. Random hexamers were used to reverse transcribe about 0.45 to 1 ug of RNA. Using its own MiXCR run on the immunoSEQ multiplex PCR reads, TCRdb lists one record per CDR3 protein. Of roughly 200,000 distinct CDR3 sequences in the sample, roughly 95% were seen once. The sample comprised CD4+ T cells from PBMCs. The receptors originated from a human donor in good health.

The chain is built from TRBV29-1 and TRBJ2-7, with 11 positions matching TRBD1. The CDR3 has 14 residues. Germline V CDR1 and CDR2: SQVTM, ANQGSEA. V gave up 3 bases and J gave up 7 bases; unmatched junction bases: 8. This CDR3 reads CSVDGGTGGGEQYF. DNA of the CDR3: TGCAGCGTTGATGGGGGGACAGGGGGAGGTGAGCAGTACTTC.

DNA of the CDR3: TGCAGTGCTAGTAGGGCTAGCGGGAGAAATACGCAGTATTTT. It is translated as CSASRASGRNTQYF. The V and J genes are TRBV20-1 and TRBJ2-3, with 10 positions matching TRBD2. Trimming at V came to 3 bases and at J to 7 bases, leaving 7 bases not matched to a gene. The CDR3 contains 14 residues. The germline V gene has CDR1 DFQATT and CDR2 SNEGSKA (reference sequence).

This clonotype was counted a single time. CDR3 bases: TGTGCCACCAGCAGAAAGGGGAGGTTGGGCAATCAGCCCCAGCATTTT. Amino acid sequence: CATSRKGRLGNQPQHF. The chain couples TRBV15 to TRBJ1-5; D possibly corresponds to TRBD1 (5 bases). Trimming cost V 2 bases and J 2 bases, with 13 bases left between them. Germline V CDR1 and CDR2: LNHNV, YYDKDF (reference sequence). The CDR3 totals 16 residues. Together with reference TRBV15 and TRBJ1-5, the CDR3 gives the full variable domain: DAMVIQNPRYQVTQFGKPVTLSCSQTLNHNVMYWYQQKSSQAPKLLFHYYDKDFNNEADTPDNFQSRRPNTSFCFLDIRSPGLGDTAMYLCATSRKGRLGNQPQHFGDGTRLSIL.

V usage is TRBV5-1 and J usage is TRBJ2-3; D is unresolved. V lost 0 bases and J lost 4, with 12 bases in between. The CDR3 has 15 residues. Looked up from germline, CDR1 is SGHRS and CDR2 is YFSETQ. CDR3 protein: CASSLALVNADTQYF. The DNA of the CDR3 is TGCGCCAGCAGCTTGGCCCTAGTAAATGCAGATACGCAGTATTTT.